The 3 T cell receptor beta chains below were found in one sample sequenced in a study of T cell repertoires in cytomegalovirus infection. No antigen has been assigned to these receptors. TCRdb re-called the reads through MiXCR, storing one row per CDR3 protein. This sample carries fewer than 850,000 distinct CDR3 sequences, around 29% of them seen once, and the ten largest clones take approximately 14%. The sequences come from cultured CD8+ T cells from PBMCs, collected from culture after CMV antigen stimulation. These TCRs come from a human donor in good health (CMV status not recorded). Some clones in this sample may be carry-over from other donors' samples.

This clonotype was found a few times. The V and J genes are TRBV6-2 or TRBV6-3 and TRBJ2-3; 10 bases fit TRBD2. This CDR3 comprises 17 residues. V lost 6 bases, J lost 0 bases, and 9 bases stayed unmatched. Looked up from germline, CDR1 is MNHEY and CDR2 is SVGEGT. In DNA form, the CDR3 reads TGTGCCAGCAGAACAGCGGCTAGCGGGGGAAGCACAGATACGCAGTATTTT. Protein sequence: CASRTAASGGSTDTQYF.

In this sample, this clonotype turned up once. V and J are TRBV18 and TRBJ1-3; D is unclear. This CDR3 comprises 17 residues. CDR1 and CDR2 (germline): KGHSH, LQKENI. The germline V and J ends were trimmed by 3 bases and 2 bases, with 17 bases remaining between them. CDR3 nucleotides: TGTGCCAGCTCACCCGCCGTGGGCCCGAAAACTGGAAACACCATATATTTT. Residues: CASSPAVGPKTGNTIYF.

The CDR3: CASSQDLGQGVKTQYF. For the CDR3, the DNA is TGCGCCAGCAGCCAAGATCTAGGGCAGGGGGTCAAGACCCAGTACTTC. The rearrangement links TRBV4-1 to TRBJ2-5; 7 positions agree with TRBD1. Trimming at V came to 0 bases and at J to 6 bases, leaving 10 bases not matched to a gene. The CDR3 contains 16 residues. Germline-derived CDR1 and CDR2 are MGHRA and YSYEKL.